Sequencing of this TCR beta chain was carried out in a study of blood T cell repertoires in COVID-19. As for the study in general: Nucleic acid was either cDNA or gDNA, and it came from T cells, B-cell-depleted T cells, or PBMCs.

TCRdb's table, derived via immunoSEQ multiplex PCR, lists solely in-frame clones and lacks some. The sample includes 200,000 to 250,000 clones, roughly 85% of them seen just once. Per the germline V gene, CDR1 is WSHSY and CDR2 is SAAADI. The V gene lost 4 bases and the J gene lost 6 bases, with 18 bases spanning the gap. There are 15 residues in the CDR3. Participants were aged about 18 to 89 years from about two dozen US areas. Recovered participants had two consecutive negative NP/OP PCR tests, healthcare professional clearance, or symptom resolution. Sequencing was done on a sample of PBMCs or T cells enriched from blood (not recorded which). The chain recombines TRBV10-2 with TRBJ1-2, with no clear D. The origin of this receptor is a man in his forties who had recovered from COVID-19. CDR3: CASSVILATIDGYTF. The DNA of the CDR3 is TGCGCCAGCAGTGTTATTCTGGCGACTATCGATGGCTACACCTTC.